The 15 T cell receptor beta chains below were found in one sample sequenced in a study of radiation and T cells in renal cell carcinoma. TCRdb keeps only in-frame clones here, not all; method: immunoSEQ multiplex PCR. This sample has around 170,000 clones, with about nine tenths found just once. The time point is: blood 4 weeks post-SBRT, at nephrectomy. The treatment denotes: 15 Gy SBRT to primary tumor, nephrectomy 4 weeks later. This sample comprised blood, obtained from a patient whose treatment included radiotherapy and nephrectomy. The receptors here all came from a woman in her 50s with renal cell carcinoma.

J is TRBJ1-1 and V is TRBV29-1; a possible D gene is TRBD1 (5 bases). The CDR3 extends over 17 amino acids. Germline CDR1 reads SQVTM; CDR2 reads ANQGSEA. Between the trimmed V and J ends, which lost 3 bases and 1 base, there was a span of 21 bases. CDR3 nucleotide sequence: TGCAGCGTTGAGGGCTGGGCAGGGAGGGGAAGGAACACTGAAGCTTTCTTT. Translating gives CSVEGWAGRGRNTEAFF.

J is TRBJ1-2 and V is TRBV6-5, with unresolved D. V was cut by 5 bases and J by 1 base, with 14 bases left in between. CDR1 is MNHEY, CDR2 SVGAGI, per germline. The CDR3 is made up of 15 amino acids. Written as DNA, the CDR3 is TGTGCCAGCAGTCGAGCGTCAGACTTTAACTATGGCTACACCTTC. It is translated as CASSRASDFNYGYTF.

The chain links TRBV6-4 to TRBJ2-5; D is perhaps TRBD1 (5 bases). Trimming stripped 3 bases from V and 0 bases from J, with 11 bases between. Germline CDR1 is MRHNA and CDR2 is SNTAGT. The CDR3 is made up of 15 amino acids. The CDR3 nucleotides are TGTGCCAGCAGTGAGGGTATAGGGGACCAAGAGACCCAGTACTTC. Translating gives CASSEGIGDQETQYF.

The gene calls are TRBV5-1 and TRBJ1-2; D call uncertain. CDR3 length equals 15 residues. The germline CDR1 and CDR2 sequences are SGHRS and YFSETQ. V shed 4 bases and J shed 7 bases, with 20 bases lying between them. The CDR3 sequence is CASSPGGHPTGGYTF. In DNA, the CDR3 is TGCGCCAGCAGCCCTGGTGGTCATCCGACTGGTGGCTACACCTTC. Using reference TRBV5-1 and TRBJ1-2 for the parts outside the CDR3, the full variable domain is KAGVTQTPRYLIKTRGQQVTLSCSPISGHRSVSWYQQTPGQGLQFLFEYFSETQRNKGNFPGRFSGRQFSNSRSEMNVSTLELGDSALYLCASSPGGHPTGGYTFGSGTRLTVV.

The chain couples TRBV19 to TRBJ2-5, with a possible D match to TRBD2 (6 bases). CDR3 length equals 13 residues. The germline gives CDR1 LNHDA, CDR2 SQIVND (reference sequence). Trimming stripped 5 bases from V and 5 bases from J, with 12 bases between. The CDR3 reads CASSPTSLETQYF. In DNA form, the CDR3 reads TGTGCCAGTAGTCCGACTAGTTTGGAGACCCAGTACTTC.

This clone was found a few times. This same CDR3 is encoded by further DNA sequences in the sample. CDR3 sequence: CASSFGGNTEAFF. DNA of the CDR3: TGTGCCAGCAGCTTCGGCGGTAACACTGAAGCTTTCTTT. This chain joins TRBV7-3 and TRBJ1-1; D uncertain. Per the germline V gene, CDR1 is SGHTA and CDR2 is FQGTGA. This CDR3 is 13 amino acids long. With 3 bases removed from V and 2 bases from J, the gap between germline ends came to 7 bases.

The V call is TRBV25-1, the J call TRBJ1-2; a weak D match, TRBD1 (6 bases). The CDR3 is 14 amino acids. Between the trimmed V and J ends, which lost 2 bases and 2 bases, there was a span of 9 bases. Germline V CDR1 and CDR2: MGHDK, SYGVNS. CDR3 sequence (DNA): TGTGCCAGCAGTGAAACGACAGGCAACTATGGCTACACCTTC. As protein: CASSETTGNYGYTF.

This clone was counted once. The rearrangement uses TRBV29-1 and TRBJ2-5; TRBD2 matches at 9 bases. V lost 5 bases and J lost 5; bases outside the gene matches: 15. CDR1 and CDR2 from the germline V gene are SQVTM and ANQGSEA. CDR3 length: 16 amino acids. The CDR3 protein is CSVTLIAGVVRETQYF. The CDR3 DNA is TGCAGCGTTACGTTAATAGCGGGGGTGGTCCGGGAGACCCAGTACTTC.

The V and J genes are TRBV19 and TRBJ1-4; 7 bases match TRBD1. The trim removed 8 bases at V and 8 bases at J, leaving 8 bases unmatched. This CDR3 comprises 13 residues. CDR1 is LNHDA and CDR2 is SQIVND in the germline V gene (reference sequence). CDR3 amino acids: CASSDRVYEKLFF. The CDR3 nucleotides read TGTGCCAGTTCTGACAGGGTGTACGAAAAACTGTTTTTT.

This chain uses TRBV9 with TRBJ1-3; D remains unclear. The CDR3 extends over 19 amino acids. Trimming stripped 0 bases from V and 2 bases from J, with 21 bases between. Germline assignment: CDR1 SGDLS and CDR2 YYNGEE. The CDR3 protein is CASSVDLSSGRVPGNTIYF. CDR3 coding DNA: TGTGCCAGCAGCGTAGATTTGTCGTCGGGGAGGGTTCCTGGAAACACCATATATTTT.

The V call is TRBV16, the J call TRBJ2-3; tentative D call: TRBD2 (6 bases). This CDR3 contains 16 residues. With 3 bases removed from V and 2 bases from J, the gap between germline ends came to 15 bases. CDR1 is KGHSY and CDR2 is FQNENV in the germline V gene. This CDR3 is CASSQFLGGVTDTQYF. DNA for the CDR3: TGTGCCAGCAGCCAGTTTTTAGGAGGGGTCACAGATACGCAGTATTTT.

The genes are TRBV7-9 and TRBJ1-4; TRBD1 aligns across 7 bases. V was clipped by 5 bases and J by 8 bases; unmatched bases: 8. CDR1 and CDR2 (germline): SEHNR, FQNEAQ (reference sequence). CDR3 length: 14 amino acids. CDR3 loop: CASSPGQPGEKLFF. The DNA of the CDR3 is TGTGCCAGCAGCCCGGGACAGCCTGGAGAAAAACTGTTTTTT.

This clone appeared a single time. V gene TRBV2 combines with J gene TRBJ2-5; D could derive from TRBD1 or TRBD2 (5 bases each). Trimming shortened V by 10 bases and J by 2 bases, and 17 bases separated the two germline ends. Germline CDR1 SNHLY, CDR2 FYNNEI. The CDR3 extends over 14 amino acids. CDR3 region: CAIDRDGAQETQYF. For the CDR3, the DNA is TGTGCCATCGATCGGGACGGTGCGCAAGAGACCCAGTACTTC.

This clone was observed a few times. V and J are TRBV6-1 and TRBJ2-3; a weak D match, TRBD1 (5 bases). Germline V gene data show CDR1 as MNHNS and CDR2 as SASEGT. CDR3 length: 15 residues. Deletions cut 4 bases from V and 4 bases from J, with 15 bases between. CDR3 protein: CASSVQGKGPDTQYF. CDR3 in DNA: TGTGCCAGCAGTGTCCAGGGTAAGGGGCCAGATACGCAGTATTTT.

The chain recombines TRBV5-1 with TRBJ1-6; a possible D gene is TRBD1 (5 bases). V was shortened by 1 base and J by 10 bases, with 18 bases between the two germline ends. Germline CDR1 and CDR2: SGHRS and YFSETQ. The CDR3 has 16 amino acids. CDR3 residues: CASSLRGGTDLSPLHF. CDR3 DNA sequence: TGCGCCAGCAGCTTGAGGGGAGGGACGGATCTCTCACCCCTCCACTTT.